The rows below give T cell receptor beta chains drawn from one sample of a study of T cell responses to AZD1222 COVID-19 vaccine. Assay used: immunoSEQ multiplex PCR; TCRdb lists only in-frame clones, some missing. This table has 120,000 or so clones, under 95% appearing once. This specimen consisted of peripheral blood, obtained 28 days after the second AZD1222 dose. The receptors shown here come from an adult who received the AZD1222 COVID-19 vaccine. The CDR3 runs from the conserved cysteine through the conserved F or W. D genes are given only for firm matches. For some rows the clone size is stated as once, few or many, or as a class when expanded; others skip it.

TRBJ2-2,-,TRBV7-9,-,CASSFRRNTGELFF,TGTGCCAGCAGCTTTCGGCGGAACACCGGGGAGCTGTTTTTT
TRBJ2-1,-,TRBV5-1,-,CASQRTNEQFF,TGCGCCAGCCAACGTACGAATGAGCAGTTCTTC
TRBJ1-5,-,TRBV6-5,TRBD1,CASSGQGGDQPQHF,TGTGCCAGCAGCGGACAGGGAGGAGACCAGCCCCAGCATTTT
TRBJ1-1,-,TRBV9,TRBD1,CASNSGTGSTAFF,TGTGCCAGCAACTCCGGGACAGGGTCTACCGCTTTCTTT
TRBJ2-1,-,TRBV7-8,TRBD1,CASSLRDRVFSEQFF,TGTGCCAGCAGCCTCCGGGACAGGGTGTTCTCTGAGCAGTTCTTC
TRBJ2-7,once,TRBV5-4,-,CASSLANGPHEQYF,TGTGCCAGCAGCTTGGCGAACGGCCCTCACGAGCAGTACTTC
TRBJ1-2,-,TRBV9,TRBD1,CASSVGQLYGYTF,TGTGCCAGCAGCGTGGGACAGCTCTATGGCTACACCTTC
TRBJ2-2,-,TRBV7-2,-,CASSLGPVNTGELFF,TGTGCCAGCAGCTTAGGTCCAGTAAACACCGGGGAGCTGTTTTTT
TRBJ2-2,once,TRBV7-2,TRBD1,CASSSAGGIGELFF,TGTGCCAGCAGCTCCGCAGGGGGCATCGGGGAGCTGTTTTTT
TRBJ2-7,-,TRBV6-5,-,CASGATRTAYEQYF,TGTGCCAGCGGGGCTACTAGGACCGCCTACGAGCAGTACTTC
TRBJ2-2,-,TRBV9,-,CASGGTGELFF,TGTGCCAGCGGGGGTACCGGGGAGCTGTTTTTT
TRBJ1-2,-,TRBV7-8,TRBD1,CASSLRTGGYGYTF,TGTGCCAGCAGCCTTCGAACAGGGGGCTATGGCTACACCTTC
TRBJ1-3,-,TRBV18,-,CASSPRSSSSGNTIYF,TGTGCCAGCTCACCAAGGTCGAGCTCCTCTGGAAACACCATATATTTT
TRBJ1-4,-,TRBV7-9,TRBD1,CASSLGGTGLEKLFF,TGTGCCAGCAGCCTCGGCGGGACAGGCCTTGAAAAACTGTTTTTT
TRBJ2-5,once,TRBV4-3,-,CASSLSLQETQYF,TGCGCCAGCAGCCTCAGCTTACAAGAGACCCAGTACTTC
TRBJ1-5,once,TRBV12-3/TRBV12-4,-,CASSFRDQPQHF,TGTGCCAGCAGCTTCCGGGATCAGCCCCAGCATTTT
TRBJ2-2,-,TRBV5-6,-,CASSLARGGELFF,TGTGCCAGCAGCTTGGCTAGGGGCGGGGAGCTGTTTTTT
TRBJ1-2,-,TRBV5-6,-,CASSLAGRAYGYTF,TGTGCCAGCAGCTTGGCAGGTAGGGCCTATGGCTACACCTTC
TRBJ2-7,few,TRBV5-6,-,CASSSGVGQGNYEQYF,TGTGCCAGCAGCTCTGGAGTTGGGCAGGGAAATTACGAGCAGTACTTC
TRBJ1-2,-,TRBV27,TRBD1,CASSRQGDNYGYTF,TGTGCCAGCAGTCGACAGGGTGATAACTATGGCTACACCTTC
TRBJ2-1,-,TRBV3-1/TRBV3-2,-,CASSLLRGRDNEQFF,TGTGCCAGCAGCCTCCTTAGGGGTCGGGACAATGAGCAGTTCTTC
TRBJ1-1,-,TRBV12-3/TRBV12-4,-,CASRRVTNTEAFF,TGTGCCAGCAGGAGGGTTACGAACACTGAAGCTTTCTTT